This record covers a single TCR beta chain. This clonotype was observed a few times. Its antigen is currently not known. Base qualities are not provided; no much larger clone lies one nucleotide away. This sample stems from a study of identical twins (dated by TCRdb to between 2015 and 2016). A note on the overall study: To test whether fetal clonotypes persist, this study deep-sequenced TCR alpha and beta repertoires from monozygotic twins, from unrelated adults of various ages, and from cord blood. Replicate twin experiments were performed at different times using different library preparation protocols to rule out contamination. Study-level results and caveats: Fewer insertions were carried by abundant cord blood beta clonotypes, a similar but weaker trend appeared in young adult naive repertoires, and no such trend appeared in memory repertoires. Compared with coincidental sharing between unrelated individuals, out-of-frame TCR alpha sequences shared between twins showed an excess of sequences with low generation probability. A weaker excess of twin sharing was found in beta out-of-frame sequences because the signal-to-noise ratio was lowered by fewer shared sequences. In monozygotic twins, recombination models systematically underestimated out-of-frame TCR alpha sharing, but the models matched the sharing seen between unrelated individuals. Invariant T cells such as MAIT and iNKT could partly confound zero-insertion analyses, though diverse VJ usage argued against this for most clonotypes. Because the same donors could not be followed over many years, conclusions were based on cross-sectional statistical analysis.

Library method: 5' RACE. Sequencing instrument: Illumina HiSeq 2000. Template switching introduced a universal primer binding site; the final cDNA contained a unique molecular identifier, enabling accurate counting of TCR cDNA molecules. Specific primers in the conserved constant-segment region were used to synthesize first-strand cDNA for the TCR alpha and beta chains. Each cDNA library was double barcoded, with a SMART-Mk sample barcode plus Illumina barcodes, to control for contamination. Two successive PCR steps introduced TruSeq adapter sequences along with Illumina sample barcodes. TCR alpha and beta cDNA libraries were sequenced on the Illumina HiSeq platform with custom primers. Regarding the original processing steps: MiGEC was used to process raw reads and extract unique molecular identifiers, and MiXCR was used to find CDR3 positions. For each individual, recombination models were inferred using an EM algorithm with the repgenHMM and IGoR tools. Shared clonotypes were analyzed with the tcR package in R, and sharing was normalized by the product of cloneset sizes. Out-of-frame nonproductive sequences were analyzed to study raw recombination free of thymic and clonal selection effects. TCRdb trimmed public reads at Q25 via fastp, called clones via MiXCR and kept in-frame beta chains. All rows with the same CDR3 protein become a single entry with the most common DNA and genes. TCRdb, not the original authors, processed these V and J calls. The sample records about 100,000 distinct CDR3 sequences, about 5.6% of which are singletons. The ten most abundant clones make up about 12% of the sample.

Including cysteine and phenylalanine, the CDR3 has 10 amino acids. Just the 30-base CDR3 DNA is kept, in frame starting at base 1. Every donor in the study was a healthy Caucasian. Using Miltenyi CD45RO+ enrichment and human naive T-cell isolation kits, memory (CD45RO+) and naive T cells were isolated from PBMC. The clonotype comes from a woman aged 45-65 years in good health. The sample taken for sequencing was memory T cells sorted from blood. The sample's cell subset or site label, in plain terms: CD45RO+ enriched T cells. In this chain, TRBV21-1 is recombined with TRBJ2-2. TRBV21-1 is shown as a pseudogene. The nucleotide sequence reads as follows: TGTGCCAGAGCGACCGGGGAGCTGTTTTTT. This yields the protein CARATGELFF.